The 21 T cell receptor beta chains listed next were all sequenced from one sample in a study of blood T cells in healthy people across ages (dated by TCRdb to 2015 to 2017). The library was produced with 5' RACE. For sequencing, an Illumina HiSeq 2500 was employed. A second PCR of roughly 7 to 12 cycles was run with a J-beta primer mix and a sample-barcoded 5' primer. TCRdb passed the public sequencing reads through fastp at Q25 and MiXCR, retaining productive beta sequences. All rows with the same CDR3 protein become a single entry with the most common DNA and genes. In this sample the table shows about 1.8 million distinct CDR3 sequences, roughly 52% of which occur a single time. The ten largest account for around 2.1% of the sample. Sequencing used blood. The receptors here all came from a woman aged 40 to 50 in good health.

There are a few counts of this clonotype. In DNA form, the CDR3 reads TGTGCCAGCAGCCGGGGGGGCCAGGTCAATGAGCAGTTCTTC. Protein sequence: CASSRGGQVNEQFF. V usage is TRBV7-2 and J usage is TRBJ2-1; 8 bases map to TRBD2. Germline CDR1 is SGHTA and CDR2 is FQGNSA. The trim removed 5 bases at V and 6 bases at J, leaving 6 bases unmatched. This CDR3 spans 14 amino acids.

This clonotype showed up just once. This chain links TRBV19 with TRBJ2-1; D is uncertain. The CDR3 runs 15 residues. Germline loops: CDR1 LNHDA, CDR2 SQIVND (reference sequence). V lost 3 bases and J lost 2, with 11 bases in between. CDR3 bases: TGTGCCAGTAGTATGGGGTTACTCCCCTACAATGAGCAGTTCTTC. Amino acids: CASSMGLLPYNEQFF. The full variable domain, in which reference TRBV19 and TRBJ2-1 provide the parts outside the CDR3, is DGGITQSPKYLFRKEGQNVTLSCEQNLNHDAMYWYRQDPGQGLRLIYYSQIVNDFQKGDIAEGYSVSREKKESFPLTVTSAQKNPTAFYLCASSMGLLPYNEQFFGPGTRLTVL.

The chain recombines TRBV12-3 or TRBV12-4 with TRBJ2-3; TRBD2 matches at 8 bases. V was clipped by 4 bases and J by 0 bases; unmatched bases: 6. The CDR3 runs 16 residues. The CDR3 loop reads CASSSLAGTSTDTQYF. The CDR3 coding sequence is TGTGCCAGCAGTTCTTTAGCGGGGACTAGCACAGATACGCAGTATTTT.

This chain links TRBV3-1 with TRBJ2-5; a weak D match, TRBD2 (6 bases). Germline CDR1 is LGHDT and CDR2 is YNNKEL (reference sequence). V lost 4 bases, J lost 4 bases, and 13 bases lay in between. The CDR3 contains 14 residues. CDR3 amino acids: CASSPQRRAETQYF. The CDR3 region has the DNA TGTGCCAGCAGCCCCCAGCGGAGGGCAGAGACCCAGTACTTC.

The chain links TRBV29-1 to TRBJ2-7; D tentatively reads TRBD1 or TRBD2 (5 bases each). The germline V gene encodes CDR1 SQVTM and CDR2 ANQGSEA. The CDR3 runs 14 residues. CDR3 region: CGIRWDGRSYEQYF. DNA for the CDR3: TGCGGCATCCGATGGGACGGAAGATCCTACGAGCAGTACTTC.

CDR3 sequence reads: CASSVDSGRRPLGEQYF. CDR3 bases: TGTGCCAGCAGCGTAGATTCGGGCAGACGACCTTTGGGGGAGCAGTACTTC. The gene calls are TRBV9 and TRBJ2-7, with unresolved D. Trimming took off 0 bases at V and 7 bases at J, with 23 bases between the two ends. The CDR3 is 17 amino acids. Germline V gene lookup returns CDR1 SGDLS and CDR2 YYNGEE.

DNA for the CDR3: TGCAGCGTTGATCTGACAGGGGGATATGGCTACACCTTC. This translates into CSVDLTGGYGYTF. The chain employs TRBV29-1 and TRBJ1-2; 9 nucleotides line up with TRBD1. The germline V gene has CDR1 SQVTM and CDR2 ANQGSEA. There are 13 residues in the CDR3. Trimming took 3 bases from V and 5 from J; bases not matched to a gene: 4. Combining the CDR3 with reference TRBV29-1 and TRBJ1-2 gives the whole variable domain SAVISQKPSRDICQRGTSLTIQCQVDSQVTMMFWYRQQPGQSLTLIATANQGSEATYESGFVIDKFPISRPNLTFSTLTVSNMSPEDSSIYLCSVDLTGGYGYTFGSGTRLTVV.

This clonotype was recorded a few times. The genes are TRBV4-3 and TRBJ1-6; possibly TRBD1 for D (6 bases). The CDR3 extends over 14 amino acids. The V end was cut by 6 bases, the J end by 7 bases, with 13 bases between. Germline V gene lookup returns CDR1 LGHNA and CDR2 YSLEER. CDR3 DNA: TGCGCCAGCAGTCCGGCAGGGGAGAATTCACCCCTCCACTTT. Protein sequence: CASSPAGENSPLHF.

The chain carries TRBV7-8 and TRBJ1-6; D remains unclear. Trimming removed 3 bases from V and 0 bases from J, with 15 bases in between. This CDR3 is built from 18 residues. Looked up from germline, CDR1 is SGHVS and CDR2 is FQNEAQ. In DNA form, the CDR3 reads TGTGCCAGCAGCTTGGTGGCAGTTCCTGCCTCCTATAATTCACCCCTCCACTTT. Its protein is CASSLVAVPASYNSPLHF. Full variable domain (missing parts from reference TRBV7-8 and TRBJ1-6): GAGVSQSPRYKVAKRGQDVALRCDPISGHVSLFWYQQALGQGPEFLTYFQNEAQLDKSGLPSDRFFAERPEGSVSTLKIQRTQQEDSAVYLCASSLVAVPASYNSPLHFGNGTRLTVT.

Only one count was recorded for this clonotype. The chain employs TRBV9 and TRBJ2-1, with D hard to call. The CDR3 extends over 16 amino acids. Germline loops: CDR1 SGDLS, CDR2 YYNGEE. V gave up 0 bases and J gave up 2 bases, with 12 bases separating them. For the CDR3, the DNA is TGTGCCAGCAGCGTAGGGTCCGCGCAAACCTACAATGAGCAGTTCTTC. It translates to CASSVGSAQTYNEQFF. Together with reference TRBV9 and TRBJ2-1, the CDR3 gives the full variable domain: DSGVTQTPKHLITATGQRVTLRCSPRSGDLSVYWYQQSLDQGLQFLIQYYNGEERAKGNILERFSAQQFPDLHSELNLSSLELGDSALYFCASSVGSAQTYNEQFFGPGTRLTVL.

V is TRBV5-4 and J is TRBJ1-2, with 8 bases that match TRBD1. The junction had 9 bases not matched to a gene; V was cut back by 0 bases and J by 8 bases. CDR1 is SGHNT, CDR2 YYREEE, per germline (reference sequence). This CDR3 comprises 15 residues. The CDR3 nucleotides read TGTGCCAGCAGCTTGGGGACAGGGTACGAATGGGGCTACACCTTC. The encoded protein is CASSLGTGYEWGYTF.

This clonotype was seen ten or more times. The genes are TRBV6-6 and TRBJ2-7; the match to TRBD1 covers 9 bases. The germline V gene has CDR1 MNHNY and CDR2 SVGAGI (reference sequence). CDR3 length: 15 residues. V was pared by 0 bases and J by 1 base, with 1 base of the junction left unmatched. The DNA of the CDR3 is TGTGCCAGCAGTTACTCGGGACAGGGATCCTACGAGCAGTACTTC. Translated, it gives CASSYSGQGSYEQYF.

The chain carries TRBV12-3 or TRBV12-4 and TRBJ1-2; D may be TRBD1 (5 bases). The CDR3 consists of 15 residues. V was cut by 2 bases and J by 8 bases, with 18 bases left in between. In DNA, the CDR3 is TGTGCCAGCAGTTTACAGGGAACTCGAATAGGGGGCTACACCTTC. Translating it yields CASSLQGTRIGGYTF.

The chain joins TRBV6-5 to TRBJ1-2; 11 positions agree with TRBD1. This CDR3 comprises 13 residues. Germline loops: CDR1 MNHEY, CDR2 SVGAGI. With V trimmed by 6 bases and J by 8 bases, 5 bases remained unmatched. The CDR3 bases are TGTGCCAGCAGGGGACAGGGGGTTGAGGGCTACACCTTC. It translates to CASRGQGVEGYTF.

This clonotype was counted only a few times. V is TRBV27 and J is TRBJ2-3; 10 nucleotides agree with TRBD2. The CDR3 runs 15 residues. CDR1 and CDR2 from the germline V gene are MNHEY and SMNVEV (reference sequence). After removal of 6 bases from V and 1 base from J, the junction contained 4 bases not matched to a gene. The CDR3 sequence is CASRTGTSGTDTQYF. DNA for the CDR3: TGTGCCAGCAGGACCGGGACTAGCGGCACAGATACGCAGTATTTT.

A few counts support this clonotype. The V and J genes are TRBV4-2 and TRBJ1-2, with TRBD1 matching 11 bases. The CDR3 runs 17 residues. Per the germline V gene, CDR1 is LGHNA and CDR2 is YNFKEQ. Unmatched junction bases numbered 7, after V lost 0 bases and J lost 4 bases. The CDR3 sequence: CASSQDPGTGGGYGYTF. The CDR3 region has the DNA TGTGCCAGCAGCCAAGATCCTGGGACAGGGGGTGGCTATGGCTACACCTTC.

As DNA, the CDR3 is TGTGCCAGCAGCCCCGTCGGGACAGGACATGAAAAACTGTTTTTT. It translates to CASSPVGTGHEKLFF. The chain carries TRBV4-2 and TRBJ1-4; TRBD1 agrees at 8 bases. V lost 4 bases to trimming and J lost 6 bases; unmatched junction nucleotides: 7. Germline V gene lookup returns CDR1 LGHNA and CDR2 YNFKEQ. CDR3 size: 15 residues.

The CDR3 nucleotides read TGTGCCAGCAGCTCCTCCGGGACAGCGAACACTGAAGCTTTCTTT. Translation: CASSSSGTANTEAFF. This chain joins TRBV7-9 and TRBJ1-1; 7 bases fit TRBD1. Germline CDR1 SEHNR, CDR2 FQNEAQ (reference sequence). Germline trimming cut 4 bases from V and 1 base from J; bases unmatched to any gene: 6. The CDR3 is 15 residues long. Full variable domain (missing parts from reference TRBV7-9 and TRBJ1-1): DTGVSQNPRHKITKRGQNVTFRCDPISEHNRLYWYRQTLGQGPEFLTYFQNEAQLEKSRLLSDRFSAERPKGSFSTLEIQRTEQGDSAMYLCASSSSGTANTEAFFGQGTRLTVV.

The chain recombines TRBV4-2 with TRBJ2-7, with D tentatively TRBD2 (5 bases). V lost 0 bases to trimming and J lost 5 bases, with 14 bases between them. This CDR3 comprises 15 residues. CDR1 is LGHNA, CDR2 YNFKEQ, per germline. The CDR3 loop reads CASSQDGQRNNEQYF. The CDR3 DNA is TGTGCCAGCAGCCAAGATGGGCAGCGGAACAACGAGCAGTACTTC.

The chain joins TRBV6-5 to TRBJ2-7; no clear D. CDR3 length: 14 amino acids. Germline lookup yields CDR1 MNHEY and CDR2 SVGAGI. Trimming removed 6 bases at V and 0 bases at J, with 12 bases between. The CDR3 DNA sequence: TGTGCCAGCAGACCCCGGGTCAGCTCCTACGAGCAGTACTTC. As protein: CASRPRVSSYEQYF.

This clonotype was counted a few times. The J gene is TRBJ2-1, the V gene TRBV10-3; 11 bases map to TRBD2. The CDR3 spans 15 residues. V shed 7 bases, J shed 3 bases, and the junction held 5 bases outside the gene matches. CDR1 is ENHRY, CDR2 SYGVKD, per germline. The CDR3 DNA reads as TGTGCCATCAAGCAGGGACTAGCGGACTACAATGAGCAGTTCTTC. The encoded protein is CAIKQGLADYNEQFF.